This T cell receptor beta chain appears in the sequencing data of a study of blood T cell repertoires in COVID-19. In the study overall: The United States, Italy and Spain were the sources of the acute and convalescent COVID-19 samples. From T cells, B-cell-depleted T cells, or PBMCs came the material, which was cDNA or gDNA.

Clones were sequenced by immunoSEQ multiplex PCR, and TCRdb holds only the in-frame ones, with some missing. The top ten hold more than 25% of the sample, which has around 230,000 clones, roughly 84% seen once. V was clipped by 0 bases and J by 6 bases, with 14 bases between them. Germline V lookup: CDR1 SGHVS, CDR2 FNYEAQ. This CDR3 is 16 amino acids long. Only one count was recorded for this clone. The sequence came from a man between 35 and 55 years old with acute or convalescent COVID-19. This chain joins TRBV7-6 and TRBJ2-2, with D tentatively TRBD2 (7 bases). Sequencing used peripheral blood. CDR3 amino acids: CASSLAISGGAGELFF. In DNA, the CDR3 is TGTGCCAGCAGCTTAGCGATTTCGGGGGGCGCCGGGGAGCTGTTTTTT.